This T cell receptor (beta chain) is drawn from a study of PD-1 blockade in mismatch repair-deficient tumors. Study information: Patients had eleven to twelve mismatch repair-deficient cancer types, all previously treated and progressing. Study-wide results and caveats: Tumor-resident clones, often undetectable pretreatment in blood, expanded then contracted after pembrolizumab.

The CDR3 length is 16 residues. To note about this clone: The antigen is not known.

Assay: immunoSEQ multiplex PCR; the TCRdb copy retains only in-frame clones and omits some. The table lists 90,000 to 120,000 clones, 82% of them singletons. PCR or immunohistochemistry showed mismatch repair deficiency in every enrolled patient. The TCR-sequenced patients were a few responders to pembrolizumab. The input for sequencing was peripheral blood, taken approximately 36 weeks after starting pembrolizumab. This sequence originates from an adult with mismatch repair-deficient cancer. The chain links TRBV1 to TRBJ2-5; the table's D call, TRBD2, was not checked against the DNA. TRBV1 is a documented pseudogene. CDR3 amino acids: CTSSQKLAGRMETQYF. In nucleotides, the CDR3 is TGCACCAGCAGCCAAAAACTAGCGGGAAGGATGGAGACCCAGTACTTC.